This T cell receptor (beta chain) was found in a study of cytomegalovirus exposure and HLA in healthy donors. Using immunoSEQ multiplex PCR, the repertoire was profiled, and TCRdb retains in-frame clones only, with some absent. The sample shows under 150,000 clones, about 83% of them seen only once. CDR1 is SNHLY, CDR2 FYNNEI, per germline. The CDR3 has 16 amino acids. Deletions cut 1 base from V and 5 bases from J, with 17 bases between. The receptor's source is a woman aged 25 to 39 in good health and CMV-seronegative. The rearrangement uses TRBV2 and TRBJ2-5, with D perhaps matching TRBD2 (6 bases). Specimen: PBMCs. The CDR3 sequence is CASSEEGRLVSETQYF. In DNA form, the CDR3 reads TGTGCCAGCAGTGAAGAAGGGCGACTAGTCAGTGAGACCCAGTACTTC.